This TCR beta chain came from a study of shared clonotypes between healthy human individuals. Study-wide results and limits: The sharing of about 5.3% of naive CD4 clonotypes was seen across a few donors. Researchers found naive subsets generally carried larger estimated richness than memory subsets. An effect of sequencing depth on clonotype sharing among donors was expected.

Naive CD8 cells, CD45RO-negative and positively selected for CCR7, excluded terminally differentiated effector memory CD45RA+ cells. In regard to this clone: Antigen unknown.

Method: immunoSEQ multiplex PCR; TCRdb's copy keeps in-frame clones and lacks some. The data hold approximately 1.9 million clones, with approximately 92% observed a single time. V dropped 4 bases and J dropped 0 bases, with 7 bases sitting between them. This CDR3 region has 13 residues. Germline loops: CDR1 SGHTS, CDR2 YDEGEE. This sequence originates from a man aged 18 to 30 in good health. Some clones in this sample may be carry-over from other donors' samples. The sequencing input was naive CD8+ T cells from PBMCs. This chain uses TRBV5-8 with TRBJ1-2; the D gene is possibly TRBD1 (5 bases). CDR3 nucleotide sequence: TGTGCCAGCAGCCCGACAGCTAACTATGGCTACACCTTC. This gives the protein CASSPTANYGYTF.